This T cell receptor (beta chain) was recorded in a study of molecular identifiers for immune sequencing clone quantification. The table lists this clonotype with a count of one. The J segment lost 4 bases and the V segment lost 1 base, leaving 5 bases of the junction unmatched. CDR1 is MNHEY, CDR2 SVGEGT, per germline. This CDR3 contains 17 residues. TCRdb processed the PCR reads anew with MiXCR; each CDR3 protein has one entry. In the table there are 65,000 or so distinct CDR3 sequences, about 18% of which are singletons. The sequence was collected from a human donor in good health. Some libraries in this study had Jurkat cell RNA spiked in. The chain combines TRBV6-2 or TRBV6-3 with TRBJ2-5; 14 nucleotides match TRBD2. Sequenced sample: naive CD8+ T cells from blood, with Jurkat cell RNA spiked in. Subset indicated: FACS-sorted CD8+CD4-CCR7+CD45RA+ naive T cells. The CDR3 DNA follows: TGTGCCAGCAGTTACTTGGGACTAGCGGGAGATTTAGAGACCCAGTACTTC. Amino acid sequence: CASSYLGLAGDLETQYF.